This TCR beta chain was sequenced during a study of control samples from healthy donors and cancer patients. Only in-frame clones appear in the TCRdb table, and some are missing; sequencing was by immunoSEQ multiplex PCR. Of some 130,000 clones listed, 75% to 95% were seen once; the top ten hold around 2.3%. Trimming removed 10 bases from V and 1 base from J; junction bases left unmatched: 4. This CDR3 spans 13 amino acids. Germline lookup yields CDR1 MDHEN and CDR2 SYDVKM. The chain couples TRBV28 to TRBJ2-1; 7 bases match TRBD2. The sample taken for sequencing was blood. The origin of this receptor is a man aged 35 to 55 in good health. The CDR3 bases are TGTGCCACCCAGGGAGGGTCCTACAATGAGCAGTTCTTC. Its translation is CATQGGSYNEQFF.